The T cell receptor beta chain under discussion was sequenced for a study of a mutant IDH1 vaccine in newly diagnosed glioma. The wider study: The study started vaccination 4-6 weeks after radiotherapy alone, or with temozolomide cycles. Treated individuals were roughly 62% male and approximately 40% female, averaging roughly 44 years of age. Overall study results and limits: Pseudoprogression seemingly bore no relation to changes in top peripheral T cell clonotypes.

Details on this clone: Antigen specificity is unknown.

The CDR3 covers 15 residues. CDR1 and CDR2 (germline): MRHNA, SNTAGT. V was clipped by 7 bases and J by 7 bases, with 20 bases between them. Sequencing used immunoSEQ multiplex PCR; TCRdb keeps in-frame clones, though not all of them. The table includes over 50,000 clones, just under 90% detected once. Indicated time point: week 5, during vaccination. What each vaccine dose contained was 300 ug of mutant IDH1 20-mer peptide, accompanied by topical imiquimod. The sequence came from a middle-aged woman with glioma. The chain recombines TRBV6-4 with TRBJ1-5; the D gene is possibly TRBD1 (5 bases). The source was PBMCs, collected from a glioma patient whose treatment included an IDH1 peptide vaccine. DNA for the CDR3: TGTGCCAGCACCCCGTTGGTGGGGGGGGGACAGCCCCAGCATTTT. Its translation: CASTPLVGGGQPQHF.